These 17 T cell receptor beta chains originate from one sample sequenced in a study of blood T cells in healthy people across ages (dated by TCRdb to the mid-2010s). The method was 5' RACE. The listed sequencing device is Illumina HiSeq 2500. A second PCR of about 6 to 11 cycles was run with a J-beta primer mix and a sample-barcoded 5' primer. TCRdb cleaned the public reads at Q25 with fastp, built clones with MiXCR and kept in-frame beta chains. Each CDR3 protein appears once, grouped with its most common genes and DNA. This sample lists about 970,000 distinct CDR3 sequences; about 53% were detected once. The ten top clones hold roughly 23% of the sample. Material: blood. Receptors originate from a woman aged 55-70 years in good health.

The V call is TRBV5-1, the J call TRBJ1-6; 10 positions match TRBD1. The CDR3 is 15 residues long. Germline V gene lookup returns CDR1 SGHRS and CDR2 YFSETQ. Trimming at V came to 3 bases and at J to 10 bases, leaving 7 bases not matched to a gene. The CDR3: CASSSAGTGVSPLHF. In nucleotides, the CDR3 is TGCGCCAGCAGCTCAGCCGGGACAGGGGTCTCACCCCTCCACTTT.

The chain is built from TRBV21-1 and TRBJ2-5; TRBD1 is taken as the D call from the table, unchecked against the DNA. TRBV21-1 constitutes a pseudogene. This CDR3 spans 17 amino acids. The DNA of the CDR3 is TGTGCCAGCAGCGCCTGTCCTCCCATCCGGCGTCGAGAGACCCAGTACTTC. Translation gives CASSACPPIRRRETQYF.

The chain recombines TRBV12-3 or TRBV12-4 with TRBJ2-1, with D hard to call. Trimming left V 5 bases short and J 3 bases short, with 20 bases between. The CDR3 length is 17 residues. Here the CDR3 reads CASSPYPGLGIYNEQFF. In DNA form, the CDR3 reads TGTGCCAGCAGTCCTTACCCCGGCCTTGGTATCTACAATGAGCAGTTCTTC.

V gene TRBV24-1 combines with J gene TRBJ2-6; D is unresolved. The CDR3 is 14 residues long. CDR1 KGHDR and CDR2 SFDVKD come from the germline V gene. The V end was cut by 4 bases, the J end by 5 bases, with 8 bases between. The CDR3 here is CATSDQSRANVLTF. CDR3 DNA sequence: TGTGCCACCAGTGACCAGTCCCGGGCCAACGTCCTGACTTTC.

In its sample, this clonotype was seen once. This may arise from a read error, as a much more abundant clone is one base away. This chain joins TRBV29-1 and TRBJ2-7; no clear D. Germline-derived CDR1 and CDR2 are SQVTM and ANQGSEA. The CDR3 contains 11 residues. Trimming took 7 bases from V and 2 from J, leaving 9 bases between them. In DNA form, the CDR3 reads TGCAGCGGCCCTGGTACCTACGAGCAGTACTTC. Amino acid sequence: CSGPGTYEQYF.

The CDR3 DNA sequence: TGTGCCACCAGCAGAGATCGCGGAGGGAGCAATGAAAAACTGTTTTTT. Amino acid sequence: CATSRDRGGSNEKLFF. The chain employs TRBV15 and TRBJ1-4; no reliable D call. Looked up from germline, CDR1 is LNHNV and CDR2 is YYDKDF (reference sequence). Trimming pared 0 bases from V and 5 bases from J, leaving 13 bases between. The CDR3 is made up of 16 amino acids.

This clonotype turned up a few times. This chain connects TRBV4-1 to TRBJ2-7; D might be TRBD2 (6 bases). Trimming took 4 bases from V and 2 from J, leaving 15 bases between them. The germline V gene encodes CDR1 MGHRA and CDR2 YSYEKL. The CDR3 has 15 residues. CDR3 bases: TGCGCCAGCAGCCTCCTTTCGGGACTCGCCTACGAGCAGTACTTC. Translation: CASSLLSGLAYEQYF.

The rearrangement uses TRBV7-2 and TRBJ2-5; D unresolved. This CDR3 contains 14 residues. Germline V gives CDR1 SGHTA, CDR2 FQGNSA. The ends were cut back, 1 base at V and 6 bases at J, with 12 bases in the middle. CDR3 sequence: CASSLGASIKTQYF. The CDR3 nucleotides read TGTGCCAGCAGCTTAGGGGCTAGTATAAAGACCCAGTACTTC.

The genes are TRBV3-1 and TRBJ2-1; D tentatively fits TRBD1 or TRBD2 (5 bases each). The CDR3 has 17 amino acids. CDR1 LGHDT and CDR2 YNNKEL come from the germline V gene (reference sequence). V dropped 0 bases and J dropped 5 bases, with 17 bases sitting between them. CDR3 residues: CASSQDHWGPLNNEQFF. DNA of the CDR3: TGTGCCAGCAGCCAAGATCACTGGGGACCTCTTAACAATGAGCAGTTCTTC.

This clonotype has just a few counts. The chain has TRBV4-2 and TRBJ2-3; TRBD2 agrees at 9 bases. The germline gives CDR1 LGHNA, CDR2 YNFKEQ. V shed 1 base and J 0 bases; nucleotides not matched to a gene: 20. There are 22 residues in the CDR3. CDR3 sequence reads: CASSQVLVLVVTSGPSTDTQYF. CDR3 nucleotide sequence: TGTGCCAGCAGCCAAGTACTCGTATTGGTAGTGACTAGCGGACCTAGCACAGATACGCAGTATTTT.

The chain has TRBV7-2 and TRBJ1-2; D unresolved. The CDR3 extends over 14 amino acids. Germline V CDR1 and CDR2: SGHTA, FQGNSA. The V gene lost 5 bases and the J gene lost 5 bases, with 15 bases spanning the gap. The CDR3 sequence is CASSLTFATYGYTF. CDR3 in DNA: TGTGCCAGCAGCCTTACATTTGCCACTTATGGCTACACCTTC.

This clonotype was detected only a few times. The junction departs from germline at one end; a sequencing error may be responsible. The chain links TRBV7-2 to TRBJ2-6; TRBD1 matches 8 bases. Germline V lookup: CDR1 SGHTA, CDR2 FQGNSA. This CDR3 region has 15 residues. In DNA form, the CDR3 reads TGTGCCAGCCGCGGCAGGGGGCTCGGGGCCAATGTCCTGACTTTC. Translation: CASRGRGLGANVLTF.

This clonotype has a single count. The genes are TRBV12-3 or TRBV12-4 and TRBJ2-1; D remains unclear. CDR3 length: 12 amino acids. Trimming pared 7 bases from V and 8 bases from J, leaving 12 bases between. CDR3 protein: CASNMGGDEQFF. The CDR3 coding sequence is TGTGCCAGCAACATGGGTGGGGATGAGCAGTTCTTC.

The chain joins TRBV7-9 to TRBJ2-7; TRBD2 matches 13 bases. Trimming cost V 1 base and J 4 bases; bases outside gene matches: 10. CDR1 is SEHNR, CDR2 FQNEAQ, per germline (reference sequence). The CDR3 is 18 amino acids. The chain's CDR3 is CASSLEWTSGSVRYEQYF. CDR3 nucleotide sequence: TGTGCCAGCAGCTTAGAATGGACTAGCGGGAGCGTACGGTACGAGCAGTACTTC.

The CDR3 loop reads CASSKSRHEQYF. The DNA of the CDR3 is TGTGCCAGCAGCAAGTCTCGCCACGAGCAGTACTTC. The chain joins TRBV21-1 to TRBJ2-7. TRBV21-1 is a listed pseudogene. The CDR3 runs 12 residues.

In its sample, this clonotype was seen a few times. The chain couples TRBV18 to TRBJ2-7, with 8 bases fitting TRBD2. CDR3 length: 15 residues. Germline trimming cut 2 bases from V and 5 bases from J; bases unmatched to any gene: 8. The germline gives CDR1 KGHSH, CDR2 LQKENI. As DNA, the CDR3 is TGTGCCAGCTCACCAGTGTATAGCGGGATGAACGAGCAGTACTTC. As protein: CASSPVYSGMNEQYF. Complete variable domain (other parts from reference TRBV18 and TRBJ2-7): NAGVMQNPRHLVRRRGQEARLRCSPMKGHSHVYWYRQLPEEGLKFMVYLQKENIIDESGMPKERFSAEFPKEGPSILRIQQVVRGDSAAYFCASSPVYSGMNEQYFGPGTRLTVT.

V usage is TRBV7-9 and J usage is TRBJ1-6, with D maybe TRBD1 (6 bases). CDR1 and CDR2 (germline): SEHNR, FQNEAQ (reference sequence). V lost 4 bases and J lost 6, with 16 bases in between. The CDR3 loop spans 16 amino acids. CDR3 sequence: CASSSPRLDSNSPLHF. The CDR3 DNA reads as TGTGCCAGCAGCTCACCCCGACTGGACAGTAATTCACCCCTCCACTTT.